The T cell receptor (beta chain) described here comes from a study of blood T cell repertoires in COVID-19. Study-wide background: The United States, Italy and Spain supplied acute and convalescent COVID-19 samples.

Repertoires were generated with immunoSEQ multiplex PCR, while TCRdb's copy carries only in-frame clones and drops some. This sample yields about 220,000 clones, of which roughly 80% are seen a single time; roughly 2.3% belongs to the top ten. This TCR was recovered from a woman aged 55-69 years with acute or convalescent COVID-19. Sequenced: peripheral blood.

DNA of the CDR3: TGCAGTGCGCAAAGTAGAGATACGCAGTATTTT. Translated, it gives CSAQSRDTQYF. The chain recombines TRBV20-1 with TRBJ2-3; D remains unclear. With 6 bases removed from V and 5 bases from J, the gap between germline ends came to 9 bases. Germline V lookup: CDR1 DFQATT, CDR2 SNEGSKA (reference sequence). This CDR3 contains 11 residues.